The TCR beta chain under discussion was sequenced for a study of molecular identifiers for immune sequencing clone quantification. Background on the study: Naive CD8 cell RNA, from 20,000 or 100,000 cells, was split five ways in replicates, with four sequenced. Whole-study results and caveats: Barcode sharing among identical TCR molecules could make large clones appear smaller.

Sorting captured naive CD8 T cells as CD8+CD4-CCR7+CD45RA+. It was with previously described methods and listed TCR primers that bulk TCR libraries were made. TCRdb itself ran the PCR reads through MiXCR, one entry per CDR3 protein. The sample comprises under 600,000 distinct CDR3 sequences, 20% to 25% of which are singletons, and about 0.84% rests with the top ten. This clonotype appeared many times. Its cognate antigen is unknown. This TCR was recovered from a human donor in good health. Some libraries in this study had Jurkat cell RNA spiked in. Sequencing used naive CD8+ T cells from blood, with Jurkat cell RNA spiked in. Subset here: FACS-sorted CD8+CD4-CCR7+CD45RA+ naive T cells.

The CDR3 here is CASSYRGARDTQYF. CDR3 DNA sequence: TGTGCCAGCAGTTATCGGGGGGCTAGAGATACGCAGTATTTT. The J gene is TRBJ2-3, the V gene TRBV6-6; D is perhaps TRBD2 (7 bases). There are 14 residues in the CDR3. Germline CDR1 MNHNY, CDR2 SVGAGI (reference sequence). V was shortened by 3 bases and J by 5 bases, with 12 bases between the two germline ends.